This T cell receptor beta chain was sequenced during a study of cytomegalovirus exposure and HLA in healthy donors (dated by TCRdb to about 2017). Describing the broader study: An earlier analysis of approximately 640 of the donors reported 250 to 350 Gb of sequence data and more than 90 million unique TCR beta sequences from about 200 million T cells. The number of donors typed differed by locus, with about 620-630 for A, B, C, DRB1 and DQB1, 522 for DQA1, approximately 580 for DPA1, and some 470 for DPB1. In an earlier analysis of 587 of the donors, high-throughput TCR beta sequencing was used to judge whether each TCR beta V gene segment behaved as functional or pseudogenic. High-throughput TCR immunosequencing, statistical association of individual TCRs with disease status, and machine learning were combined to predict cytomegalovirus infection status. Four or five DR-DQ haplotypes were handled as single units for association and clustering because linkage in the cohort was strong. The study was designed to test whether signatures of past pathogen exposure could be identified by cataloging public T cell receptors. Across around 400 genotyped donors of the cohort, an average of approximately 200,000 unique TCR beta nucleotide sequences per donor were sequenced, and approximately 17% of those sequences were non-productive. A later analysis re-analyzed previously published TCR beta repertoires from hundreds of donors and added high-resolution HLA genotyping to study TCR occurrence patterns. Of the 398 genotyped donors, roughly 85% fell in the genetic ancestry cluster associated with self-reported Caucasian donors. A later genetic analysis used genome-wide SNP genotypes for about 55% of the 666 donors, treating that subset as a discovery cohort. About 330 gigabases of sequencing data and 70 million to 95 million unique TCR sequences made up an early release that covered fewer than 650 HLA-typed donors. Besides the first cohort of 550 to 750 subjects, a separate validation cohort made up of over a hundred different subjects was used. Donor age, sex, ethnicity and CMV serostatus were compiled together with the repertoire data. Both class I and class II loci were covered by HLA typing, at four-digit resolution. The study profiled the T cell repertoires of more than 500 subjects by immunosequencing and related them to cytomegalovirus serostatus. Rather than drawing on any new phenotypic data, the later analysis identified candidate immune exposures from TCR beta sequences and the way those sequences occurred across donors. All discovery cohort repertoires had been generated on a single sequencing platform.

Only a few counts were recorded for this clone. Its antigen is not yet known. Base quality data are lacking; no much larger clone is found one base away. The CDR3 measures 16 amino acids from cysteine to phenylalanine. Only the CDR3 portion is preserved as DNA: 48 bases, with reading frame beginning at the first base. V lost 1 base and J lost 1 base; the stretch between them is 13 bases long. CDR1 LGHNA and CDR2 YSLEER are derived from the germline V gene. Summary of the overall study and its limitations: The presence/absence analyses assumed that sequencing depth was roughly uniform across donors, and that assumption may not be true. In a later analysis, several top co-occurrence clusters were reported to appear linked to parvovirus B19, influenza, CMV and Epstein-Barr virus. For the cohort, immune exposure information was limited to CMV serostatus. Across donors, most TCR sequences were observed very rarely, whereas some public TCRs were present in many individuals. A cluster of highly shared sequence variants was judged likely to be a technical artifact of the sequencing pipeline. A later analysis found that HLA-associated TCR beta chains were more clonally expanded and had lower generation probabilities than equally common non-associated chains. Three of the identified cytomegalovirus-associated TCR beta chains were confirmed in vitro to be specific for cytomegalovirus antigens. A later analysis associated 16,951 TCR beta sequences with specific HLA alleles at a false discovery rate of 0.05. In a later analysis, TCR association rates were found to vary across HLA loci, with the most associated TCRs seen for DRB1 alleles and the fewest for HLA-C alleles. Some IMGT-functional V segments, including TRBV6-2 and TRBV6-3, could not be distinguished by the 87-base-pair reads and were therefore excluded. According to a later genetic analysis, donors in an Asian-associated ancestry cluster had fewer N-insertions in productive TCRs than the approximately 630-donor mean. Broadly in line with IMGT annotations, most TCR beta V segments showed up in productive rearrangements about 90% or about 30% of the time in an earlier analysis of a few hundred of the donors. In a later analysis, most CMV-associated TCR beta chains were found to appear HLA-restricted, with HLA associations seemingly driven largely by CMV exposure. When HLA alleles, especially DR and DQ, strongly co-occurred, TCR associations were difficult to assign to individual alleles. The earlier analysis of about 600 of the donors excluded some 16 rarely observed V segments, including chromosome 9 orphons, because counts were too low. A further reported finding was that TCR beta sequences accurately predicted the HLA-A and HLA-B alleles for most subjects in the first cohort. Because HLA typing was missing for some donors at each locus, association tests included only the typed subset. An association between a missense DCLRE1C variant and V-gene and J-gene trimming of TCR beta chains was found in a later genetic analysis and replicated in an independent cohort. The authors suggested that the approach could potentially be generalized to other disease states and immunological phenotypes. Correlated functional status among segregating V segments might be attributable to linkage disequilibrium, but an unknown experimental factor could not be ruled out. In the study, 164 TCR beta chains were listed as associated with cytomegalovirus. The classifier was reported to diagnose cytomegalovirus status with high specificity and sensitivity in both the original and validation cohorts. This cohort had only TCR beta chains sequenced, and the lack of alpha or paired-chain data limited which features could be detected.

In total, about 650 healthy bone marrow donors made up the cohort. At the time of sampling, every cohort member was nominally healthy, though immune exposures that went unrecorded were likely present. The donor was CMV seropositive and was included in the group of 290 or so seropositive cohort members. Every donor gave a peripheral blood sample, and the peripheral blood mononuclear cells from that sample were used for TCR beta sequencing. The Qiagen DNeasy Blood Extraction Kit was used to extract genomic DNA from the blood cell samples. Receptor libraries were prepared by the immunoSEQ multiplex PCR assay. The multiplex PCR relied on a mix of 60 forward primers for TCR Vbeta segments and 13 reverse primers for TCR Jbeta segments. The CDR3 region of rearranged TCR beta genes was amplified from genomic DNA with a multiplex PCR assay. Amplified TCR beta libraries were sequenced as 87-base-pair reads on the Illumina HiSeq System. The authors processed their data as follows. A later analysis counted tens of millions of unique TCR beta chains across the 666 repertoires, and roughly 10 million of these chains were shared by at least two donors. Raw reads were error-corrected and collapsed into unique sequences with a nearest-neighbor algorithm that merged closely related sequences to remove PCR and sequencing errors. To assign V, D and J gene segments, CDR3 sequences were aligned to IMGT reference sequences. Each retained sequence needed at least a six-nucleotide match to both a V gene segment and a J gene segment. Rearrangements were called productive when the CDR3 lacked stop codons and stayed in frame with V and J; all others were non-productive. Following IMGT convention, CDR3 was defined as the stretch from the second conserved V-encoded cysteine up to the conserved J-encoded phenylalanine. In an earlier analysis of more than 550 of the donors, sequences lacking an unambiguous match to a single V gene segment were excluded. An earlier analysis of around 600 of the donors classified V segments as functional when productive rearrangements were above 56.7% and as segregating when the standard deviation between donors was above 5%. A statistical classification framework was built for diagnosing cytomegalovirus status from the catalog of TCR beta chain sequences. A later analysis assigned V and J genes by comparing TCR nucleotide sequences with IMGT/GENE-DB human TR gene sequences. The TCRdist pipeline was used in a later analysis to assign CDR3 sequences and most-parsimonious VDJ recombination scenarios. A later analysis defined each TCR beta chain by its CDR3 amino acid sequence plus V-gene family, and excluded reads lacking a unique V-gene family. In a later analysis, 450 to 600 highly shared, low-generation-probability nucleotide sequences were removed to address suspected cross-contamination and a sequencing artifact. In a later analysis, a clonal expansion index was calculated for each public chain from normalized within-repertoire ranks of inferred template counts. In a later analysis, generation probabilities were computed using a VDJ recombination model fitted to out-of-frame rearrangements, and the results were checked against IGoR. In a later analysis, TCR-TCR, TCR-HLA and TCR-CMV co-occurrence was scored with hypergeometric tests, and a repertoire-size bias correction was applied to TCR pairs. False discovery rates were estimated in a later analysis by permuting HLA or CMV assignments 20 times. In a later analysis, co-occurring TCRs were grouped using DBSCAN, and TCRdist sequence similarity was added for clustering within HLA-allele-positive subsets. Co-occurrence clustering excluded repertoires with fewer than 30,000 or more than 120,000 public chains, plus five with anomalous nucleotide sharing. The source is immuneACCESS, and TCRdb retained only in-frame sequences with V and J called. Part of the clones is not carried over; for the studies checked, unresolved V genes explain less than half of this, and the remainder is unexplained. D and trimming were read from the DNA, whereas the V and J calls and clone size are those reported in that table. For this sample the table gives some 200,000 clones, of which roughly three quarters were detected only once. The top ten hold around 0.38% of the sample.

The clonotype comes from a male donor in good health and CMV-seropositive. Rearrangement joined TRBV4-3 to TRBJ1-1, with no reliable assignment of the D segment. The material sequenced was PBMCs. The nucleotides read TGCGCCAGCAGCCAAGCCATAGCGACGGCGAACACTGAAGCTTTCTTT. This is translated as CASSQAIATANTEAFF.